One and the same sample provided the 15 T cell receptor beta chains below, sequenced in a study of blood T cells in healthy people across ages. Sample-barcoded 5' priming and a J-beta primer mix drove a second PCR of 7 to 11 cycles. Using its own MiXCR run on the 5' RACE reads, TCRdb lists one record per CDR3 protein. This sample has fewer than 900,000 distinct CDR3 sequences, with around 46% found just once. The material sequenced was blood. These receptors originate from a woman between 55 and 75 years old in good health.

The chain links TRBV4-3 to TRBJ2-4, with TRBD1 identical over 11 bases. The CDR3 length is 16 residues. CDR1 and CDR2 (germline): LGHNA, YSLEER. Losses at the gene ends were 5 bases for V and 0 bases for J; bases not matched to a gene: 3. CDR3 residues: CASSSGQGVAKNIQYF. As DNA, the CDR3 is TGCGCCAGCAGCTCGGGACAGGGGGTAGCCAAAAACATTCAGTACTTC.

The chain is built from TRBV9 and TRBJ2-7; D is ambiguous. V lost 0 bases to trimming and J lost 2 bases, with 12 bases between them. CDR1 and CDR2 from the germline V gene are SGDLS and YYNGEE. The CDR3 is 15 amino acids. This CDR3 reads CASSVGSANTYEQYF. The CDR3 DNA is TGTGCCAGCAGCGTAGGCTCAGCTAACACCTACGAGCAGTACTTC.

This clonotype was observed once. The chain uses TRBV11-2 and TRBJ2-1; the D gene could be TRBD1 or TRBD2 (6 bases each). Trimming cost V 5 bases and J 8 bases, with 28 bases left between them. Germline V gene sequence: CDR1 SGHAT, CDR2 FQNNGV. The CDR3 is 18 residues long. CDR3 sequence reads: CASSPIPLSRGLVHEQFF. CDR3 DNA sequence: TGTGCCAGCAGCCCCATCCCACTGAGCCGGGGGCTAGTTCATGAGCAGTTCTTC.

The chain recombines TRBV3-1 with TRBJ2-3; no firm D call. CDR3 length: 15 residues. V was clipped by 1 base and J by 4 bases, with 12 bases between them. Germline V CDR1 and CDR2: LGHDT, YNNKEL (reference sequence). DNA for the CDR3: TGTGCCAGCAGCCAAGCCCGAAACCGCCCAGATACGCAGTATTTT. Its translation: CASSQARNRPDTQYF.

The rearrangement uses TRBV29-1 and TRBJ2-7; D may be TRBD2 (5 bases). CDR3 length: 13 amino acids. The germline V and J ends were trimmed by 7 bases and 0 bases, with 13 bases remaining between them. Germline values: CDR1 SQVTM, CDR2 ANQGSEA. The CDR3 loop is CSADLGSSYEQYF. In DNA form, the CDR3 reads TGCAGCGCCGATCTGGGGAGCTCCTACGAGCAGTACTTC.

This clonotype was found a few times. This chain joins TRBV5-6 and TRBJ2-7; 8 bases map to TRBD2. The V gene end was trimmed by 4 bases and the J gene end by 4 bases; junction bases not matched to a gene: 19. CDR3 size: 18 residues. The germline CDR1 and CDR2 sequences are SGHDT and YYEEEE. CDR3 in amino acids: CASSQTGLALWGLYEQYF. CDR3 nucleotide sequence: TGTGCCAGCAGCCAGACAGGACTAGCCCTCTGGGGTTTATACGAGCAGTACTTC. Drawing the rest from reference TRBV5-6 and TRBJ2-7, the complete variable domain is DAGVTQSPTHLIKTRGQQVTLRCSPKSGHDTVSWYQQALGQGPQFIFQYYEEEERQRGNFPDRFSGHQFPNYSSELNVNALLLGDSALYLCASSQTGLALWGLYEQYFGPGTRLTVT.

The CDR3 DNA follows: TGTGCCAGCAGTGGGGGGTACTCCTACGAGCAGTACTTC. Translated, it gives CASSGGYSYEQYF. The chain couples TRBV27 to TRBJ2-7; possibly TRBD2 for D (6 bases). The CDR3 consists of 13 residues. Per germline, CDR1 MNHEY and CDR2 SMNVEV (reference sequence). Trimming took off 5 bases at V and 0 bases at J, with 8 bases between the two ends.

The V and J genes are TRBV6-6 and TRBJ1-5; D is unclear. V was pared by 0 bases and J by 3 bases, with 9 bases between. The CDR3 covers 15 residues. Per the germline V gene, CDR1 is MNHNY and CDR2 is SVGAGI (reference sequence). The chain's CDR3 is CASSYSAFDNQPQHF. CDR3 bases: TGTGCCAGCAGTTACTCGGCGTTTGACAATCAGCCCCAGCATTTT.

The genes are TRBV29-1 and TRBJ1-3, with D unclear. Germline V gives CDR1 SQVTM, CDR2 ANQGSEA. V dropped 2 bases and J dropped 6 bases, with 5 bases sitting between them. The CDR3 is made up of 11 amino acids. The CDR3 is CSVERQNTIYF. CDR3 DNA sequence: TGCAGCGTTGAAAGGCAAAACACCATATATTTT. The whole variable domain, remainder taken from reference TRBV29-1 and TRBJ1-3, is SAVISQKPSRDICQRGTSLTIQCQVDSQVTMMFWYRQQPGQSLTLIATANQGSEATYESGFVIDKFPISRPNLTFSTLTVSNMSPEDSSIYLCSVERQNTIYFGEGSWLTVV.

The J gene is TRBJ2-1, the V gene TRBV29-1; D possibly corresponds to TRBD1 (6 bases). Per the germline V gene, CDR1 is SQVTM and CDR2 is ANQGSEA. The CDR3 covers 18 residues. V lost 1 base to trimming and J lost 2 bases, with 21 bases between them. CDR3 amino acids: CSVEAESVSRGAYNEQFF. CDR3 sequence (DNA): TGCAGCGTTGAAGCGGAATCGGTATCCAGGGGCGCCTACAATGAGCAGTTCTTC.

The chain recombines TRBV12-3 or TRBV12-4 with TRBJ2-3; TRBD1 agrees at 12 bases. V trimming: 5 bases; J trimming: 5 bases; junction bases outside the gene matches: 11. The CDR3 is made up of 17 amino acids. CDR3 nucleotide sequence: TGTGCCAGCAGTCCCCCGGGACAGGGGGCAGCTTTAGATACGCAGTATTTT. This sequence encodes CASSPPGQGAALDTQYF.

A remark on this clonotype: A single base separates this from a much larger clone, so it may be a read error. The chain has TRBV28 and TRBJ2-3, with TRBD2 identical over 10 bases. Germline values: CDR1 MDHEN, CDR2 SYDVKM. This CDR3 region has 16 residues. The CDR3 DNA is TGTGCCAGCACCGGGACCCTAGCGGGGGACACAGATATGCAGTATTTT. Translating it yields CASTGTLAGDTDMQYF.

The rearrangement links TRBV12-3 or TRBV12-4 to TRBJ2-2, with D possibly being TRBD1 (6 bases). The CDR3 is made up of 16 amino acids. Trimming left V 1 base short and J 1 base short, with 10 bases between. CDR3 bases: TGTGCCAGCAGTTTAGGGGGGCCTGGGAACACCGGGGAGCTGTTTTTT. It yields the protein CASSLGGPGNTGELFF.

This clonotype has a handful of counts. The chain couples TRBV12-5 to TRBJ2-3, with D uncertain. The CDR3 is 13 amino acids. V lost 5 bases and J lost 1, with 7 bases in between. Germline V gene data show CDR1 as LGHNT and CDR2 as FRNRAP. CDR3 sequence reads: CASGREGTDTQYF. The CDR3 DNA reads TGTGCTAGTGGTCGTGAGGGCACAGATACGCAGTATTTT.

Worth noting for this clonotype: A read error may account for a junction end that differs from germline. The chain combines TRBV28 with TRBJ2-7; D may be TRBD1 (5 bases). From germline, CDR1 is MDHEN and CDR2 SYDVKM. This CDR3 comprises 16 residues. CDR3 loop: CASSLGLAGRLGEQYF. CDR3 nucleotides: TGCGCCAGCAGTTTAGGTCTGGCAGGGCGCCTTGGGGAGCAGTACTTC.